The 26 T cell receptor beta chains presented below share a single source sample, sequenced in a study of blood T cell repertoires in COVID-19. TCRdb's copy holds only in-frame clones and misses some; the assay was immunoSEQ multiplex PCR. Among 80,000 to 100,000 clones listed, roughly 80% were seen once. Sample: peripheral blood. The receptor source for this set is a human donor in a cohort sampled during active COVID-19.

This clone was seen a few times. This sequence joins TRBV27 and TRBJ2-7; 7 positions agree with TRBD1. CDR1 and CDR2 (germline): MNHEY, SMNVEV (reference sequence). This CDR3 contains 13 residues. V dropped 7 bases and J dropped 4; count of bases not matched to a gene: 7. The CDR3 loop is CASTGGTEYEQYF. DNA for the CDR3: TGTGCCAGCACAGGGGGTACCGAGTACGAGCAGTACTTC.

CDR3: CASSLSRPGDEQFF. The CDR3 DNA sequence: TGTGCCAGCAGTTTATCCCGCCCCGGGGATGAGCAGTTCTTC. V is TRBV27 and J is TRBJ2-1, with a tentative D call TRBD2 (5 bases). The length of the CDR3 is 14 residues. The ends were cut back, 0 bases at V and 8 bases at J, with 11 bases in the middle. Germline CDR1 is MNHEY and CDR2 is SMNVEV (reference sequence).

The CDR3 sequence: CASSLSFVGSPLHF. The CDR3, as DNA: TGCGCCAGCAGCTTGTCTTTCGTCGGTTCACCCCTCCACTTT. The rearrangement links TRBV5-1 to TRBJ1-6; D unresolved. V was cut by 1 base and J by 9 bases, with 11 bases left in between. Germline values: CDR1 SGHRS, CDR2 YFSETQ. The CDR3 extends over 14 amino acids.

This clone was seen once. The chain carries TRBV30 and TRBJ1-5; weak D call: TRBD1 (5 bases). The CDR3 has 17 residues. Germline-derived CDR1 and CDR2 are GTSNPN and SVGIG (reference sequence). The V gene lost 3 bases and the J gene lost 2 bases, with 20 bases spanning the gap. As DNA, the CDR3 is TGTGCCTGGAGCCGCTGGGGGAGGGGCCCTGGCAATCAGCCCCAGCATTTT. Its translation is CAWSRWGRGPGNQPQHF.

The gene calls are TRBV7-2 and TRBJ2-7, with 7 positions matching TRBD1. Per germline, CDR1 SGHTA and CDR2 FQGNSA. The trim removed 2 bases at V and 2 bases at J, leaving 6 bases unmatched. This CDR3 is 15 amino acids long. This chain's CDR3 is CASSLKGDRPYEQYF. CDR3 in DNA: TGTGCCAGCAGCTTAAAGGGGGACAGACCCTACGAGCAGTACTTC.

This sequence joins TRBV5-4 and TRBJ2-7, with 8 positions matching TRBD1. With 4 bases clipped from V and 5 bases from J, the junction kept 5 bases outside the gene matches. Germline CDR1 and CDR2: SGHNT and YYREEE (reference sequence). The length of the CDR3 is 13 residues. CDR3 in amino acids: CASSPRGRDEQYF. The CDR3 DNA reads TGTGCCAGCAGCCCCAGGGGGCGAGACGAGCAGTACTTC.

This clone appeared a single time. This chain connects TRBV7-7 to TRBJ1-5, with D tentatively TRBD1 (5 bases). Germline-derived CDR1 and CDR2 are SSHAT and FNYEAQ (reference sequence). The V gene lost 2 bases and the J gene lost 6 bases, with 20 bases spanning the gap. This CDR3 region has 17 residues. The CDR3: CASSLQGLDWSSQPQHF. The CDR3 DNA sequence: TGTGCCAGCAGCTTACAGGGTTTGGATTGGTCTAGTCAGCCCCAGCATTTT.

This chain links TRBV28 with TRBJ2-7, with a tentative D call TRBD1 (5 bases). Trimming cost V 7 bases and J 6 bases, with 22 bases left between them. This CDR3 is 15 amino acids long. Germline V lookup: CDR1 MDHEN, CDR2 SYDVKM. CDR3: CASTKNRRVYGEQYF. CDR3 in DNA: TGTGCCAGCACCAAAAACCGCAGGGTGTACGGCGAGCAGTACTTC.

J is TRBJ1-2 and V is TRBV11-2; maybe TRBD1 (5 bases). Between the trimmed V and J ends, which lost 1 base and 4 bases, there was a span of 10 bases. The CDR3 covers 14 residues. Germline V gene lookup returns CDR1 SGHAT and CDR2 FQNNGV. The CDR3 DNA is TGTGCCAGCAGCTTAGGGGGGGTAGGCTATGGCTACACCTTC. Encoded protein: CASSLGGVGYGYTF.

Written as DNA, the CDR3 is TGTGCCAGTCGCCACCGGACAGGGGGATACTCTGGGGCCAACGTCCTGACTTTC. This sequence encodes CASRHRTGGYSGANVLTF. The V gene is TRBV19, the J gene TRBJ2-6; 10 nucleotides match TRBD1. The J segment lost 0 bases and the V segment lost 8 bases, leaving 10 bases of the junction unmatched. The germline V gene encodes CDR1 LNHDA and CDR2 SQIVND (reference sequence). The CDR3 runs to 18 residues.

V and J are TRBV6-1 and TRBJ2-7; the match to TRBD2 covers 8 bases. From germline, CDR1 is MNHNS and CDR2 SASEGT. The CDR3 extends over 14 amino acids. Trimming cost V 3 bases and J 2 bases; bases outside gene matches: 3. DNA for the CDR3: TGTGCCAGCAGTGATACTAGCGGCCCCTACGAGCAGTACTTC. It yields the protein CASSDTSGPYEQYF.

V gene TRBV5-5 combines with J gene TRBJ2-1; 8 bases are a match to TRBD2. The CDR3 length is 16 residues. With V trimmed by 0 bases and J by 5 bases, 7 bases remained unmatched. CDR1 SGHKS and CDR2 YYEKEE come from the germline V gene (reference sequence). The CDR3: CASSLGAFGGDNEQFF. The CDR3 bases are TGTGCCAGCAGCTTGGGTGCCTTCGGGGGGGACAATGAGCAGTTCTTC.

In this sample, this clone turned up a few times. This chain connects TRBV3-1 (or the pseudogene TRBV3-2) to TRBJ2-7; TRBD2 aligns across 9 bases. V trimming: 3 bases; J trimming: 4 bases; junction bases outside the gene matches: 7. Germline loops: CDR1 LGHDT, CDR2 YNNKEL (reference sequence). The CDR3 spans 15 residues. The CDR3 bases are TGTGCCAGCAGCCAGTTCGGCGGGAGGGATTACGAGCAGTACTTC. Translated: CASSQFGGRDYEQYF.

This sequence joins TRBV9 and TRBJ2-6; a possible D gene is TRBD2 (6 bases). The germline V gene has CDR1 SGDLS and CDR2 YYNGEE. The CDR3 consists of 16 residues. The V gene lost 2 bases and the J gene lost 2 bases, with 11 bases spanning the gap. CDR3 in DNA: TGTGCCAGCAGCGTCGTGGGGGGAACTGGGGCCAACGTCCTGACTTTC. Translating gives CASSVVGGTGANVLTF. Full variable domain (missing parts from reference TRBV9 and TRBJ2-6): DSGVTQTPKHLITATGQRVTLRCSPRSGDLSVYWYQQSLDQGLQFLIQYYNGEERAKGNILERFSAQQFPDLHSELNLSSLELGDSALYFCASSVVGGTGANVLTFGAGSRLTVL.

The chain joins TRBV15 to TRBJ1-1; possible D gene TRBD1, 6 bases. Deletions cut 0 bases from V and 7 bases from J, with 12 bases between. The CDR3 loop spans 14 amino acids. From germline, CDR1 is LNHNV and CDR2 YYDKDF (reference sequence). For the CDR3, the DNA is TGTGCCACCAGCAGAGAGGCGGGGGCGGATGAAGCTTTCTTT. Translation gives CATSREAGADEAFF.

The V call is TRBV2, the J call TRBJ2-7; D unresolved. The CDR3 runs to 14 residues. Germline V gene lookup returns CDR1 SNHLY and CDR2 FYNNEI. V gave up 1 base and J gave up 6 bases, with 13 bases separating them. CDR3 region: CASSEEVAAVEQYF. The CDR3 nucleotides are TGTGCCAGCAGTGAAGAGGTAGCCGCGGTCGAGCAGTACTTC.

This clone was seen only once. The chain carries TRBV19 and TRBJ2-3; 7 bases agree with TRBD2. CDR3 length equals 14 residues. Germline V gives CDR1 LNHDA, CDR2 SQIVND (reference sequence). With V trimmed by 6 bases and J by 4 bases, 7 bases remained unmatched. CDR3 region: CASSRGDRSDTQYF. In nucleotides, the CDR3 is TGTGCCAGTAGCCGGGGGGATCGGTCAGATACGCAGTATTTT. The whole variable domain, remainder taken from reference TRBV19 and TRBJ2-3, is DGGITQSPKYLFRKEGQNVTLSCEQNLNHDAMYWYRQDPGQGLRLIYYSQIVNDFQKGDIAEGYSVSREKKESFPLTVTSAQKNPTAFYLCASSRGDRSDTQYFGPGTRLTVL.

The sample holds a few counts of this clone. CDR3 protein: CASSGSGFRPVLTF. The CDR3 DNA is TGTGCCAGCAGTGGATCCGGGTTCCGCCCTGTCCTGACTTTC. V usage is TRBV2 and J usage is TRBJ2-6; D gene uncertain. Germline lookup yields CDR1 SNHLY and CDR2 FYNNEI. The length of the CDR3 is 14 residues. V dropped 4 bases and J dropped 13 bases, with 17 bases sitting between them.

This clone was seen a few times. The chain links TRBV15 to TRBJ1-1; no clear D. V lost 0 bases to trimming and J lost 1 base, with 6 bases between them. CDR3 size: 14 residues. Per germline, CDR1 LNHNV and CDR2 YYDKDF (reference sequence). CDR3 amino acids: CATSRDSGNTEAFF. CDR3 DNA: TGTGCCACCAGCAGAGATTCCGGGAACACTGAAGCTTTCTTT.

The chain combines TRBV5-3 with TRBJ2-5, with D perhaps matching TRBD2 (5 bases). TRBV5-3 belongs to the ORF category, with a function that is uncertain. Trimming removed 4 bases from V and 3 bases from J, with 10 bases in between. There are 13 residues in the CDR3. The CDR3: CARSTRAEETQYF. DNA of the CDR3: TGTGCCAGAAGCACGAGGGCAGAAGAGACCCAGTACTTC.

The CDR3 sequence: CASSLIAGGRETQYF. The CDR3, as DNA: TGTGCCAGCAGCCTCATAGCGGGGGGGCGGGAGACCCAGTACTTC. The chain combines TRBV7-3 with TRBJ2-5, with 11 bases fitting TRBD2. V trimming: 5 bases; J trimming: 5 bases; junction bases outside the gene matches: 7. From germline, CDR1 is SGHTA and CDR2 FQGTGA. There are 15 residues in the CDR3.

This chain links TRBV19 with TRBJ1-2; 9 positions agree with TRBD1. The J segment lost 8 bases and the V segment lost 4 bases, leaving 8 bases of the junction unmatched. This CDR3 has 14 residues. Per the germline V gene, CDR1 is LNHDA and CDR2 is SQIVND (reference sequence). CDR3 loop: CASSRDDRGRGYTF. In DNA form, the CDR3 reads TGTGCCAGTAGTAGAGACGACAGGGGGAGAGGCTACACCTTC. Looking up the rest from reference TRBV19 and TRBJ1-2 gives the full variable domain: DGGITQSPKYLFRKEGQNVTLSCEQNLNHDAMYWYRQDPGQGLRLIYYSQIVNDFQKGDIAEGYSVSREKKESFPLTVTSAQKNPTAFYLCASSRDDRGRGYTFGSGTRLTVV.

The rearrangement joins TRBV30 to TRBJ1-1, with a weak D call TRBD1 (6 bases). The CDR3 spans 15 residues. Trimming shortened V by 2 bases and J by 0 bases, and 13 bases separated the two germline ends. Germline-derived CDR1 and CDR2 are GTSNPN and SVGIG (reference sequence). CDR3 DNA sequence: TGTGCCTGGAGTTCTCCGGGACACATGAACACTGAAGCTTTCTTT. Amino acid sequence: CAWSSPGHMNTEAFF.

This clone showed up just once. The genes are TRBV21-1 and TRBJ2-7; TRBD2 was called by the table and not checked on the DNA. TRBV21-1 is marked as a pseudogene. The CDR3 runs to 16 residues. The CDR3 sequence: CASSKEGLDGVNEQYF. The CDR3 coding sequence is TGTGCCAGCAGCAAAGAGGGACTTGACGGAGTGAACGAGCAGTACTTC.

The chain joins TRBV20-1 to TRBJ2-7; D is perhaps TRBD1 (5 bases). Per germline, CDR1 DFQATT and CDR2 SNEGSKA (reference sequence). The V end was cut by 6 bases, the J end by 2 bases, with 8 bases between. This CDR3 contains 11 residues. The CDR3 sequence is CSAGPPYEQYF. The CDR3 DNA reads as TGCAGTGCGGGGCCACCCTACGAGCAGTACTTC.

V is TRBV3-1 (or the pseudogene TRBV3-2) and J is TRBJ1-4; TRBD1 might be the D (5 bases). V was pared by 8 bases and J by 6 bases, with 10 bases between. CDR1 is LGHDT and CDR2 is YNNKEL in the germline V gene (reference sequence). This CDR3 is 12 amino acids long. CDR3 in DNA: TGTGCCAGCCGGGGGTACGATGAAAAACTGTTTTTT. It is translated as CASRGYDEKLFF.